The T cell receptor (beta chain) described here comes from a study of PD-1 blockade in classical Hodgkin lymphoma. Each and every patient relapsed after autologous stem cell transplantation, and patients got differing brentuximab vedotin exposure. V shed 0 bases, J shed 2 bases, and the junction held 5 bases outside the gene matches. From germline, CDR1 is SGHRS and CDR2 YFSETQ. The CDR3 is made up of 16 amino acids. Sequenced by immunoSEQ multiplex PCR; TCRdb stores in-frame clones only, minus some. The table includes about 94,000 clones, roughly 89% detected once. Sequences were derived from peripheral blood mononuclear cells (PBMCs), sampled before the second cycle of nivolumab. This chain links TRBV5-1 with TRBJ2-3, with 8 bases aligning to TRBD2. This receptor was obtained from a human donor with classical Hodgkin lymphoma. The CDR3 loop is CASSLGSSGPTDTQYF. CDR3 bases: TGCGCCAGCAGCTTGGGTTCTAGCGGGCCCACAGATACGCAGTATTTT.